What follows is one T cell receptor (beta chain) and its context. The ends lost 5 bases at V and 4 bases at J; junction bases unmatched: 9. The CDR3 sequence is 15 residues long. The germline CDR1 and CDR2 sequences are MNHEY and SVGAGI. Synthetic spike-ins, TCR analog templates, were added into each PCR. Profiled with immunoSEQ multiplex PCR; TCRdb holds only in-frame clones, not every one. This table holds about 72,000 clones, roughly 86% found once. The time point denotes: pretreatment peripheral blood. The number of samples from each patient was between 1 and 8, taken pretreatment and on-treatment. The sample originates from a study of PD-L1 blockade in urothelial cancer.

The chain recombines TRBV6-5 with TRBJ2-7; 9 nucleotides align to TRBD2. This sequence was found in a man aged 55 to 70 with urothelial cancer. The sequencing used PBMCs, collected around atezolizumab (anti-PD-L1) treatment. CDR3 nucleotide sequence: TGTGCCAGCAGTCCGGGCGGGGGGGGGACTTACGAGCAGTACTTC. Residues: CASSPGGGGTYEQYF.